This is a list of T cell receptor beta chains from one sample in a study of blood T cell repertoires in COVID-19. The data were produced by immunoSEQ multiplex PCR, yet TCRdb's version contains in-frame clones alone and is incomplete. Of fewer than 500,000 clones listed, about 87% are singletons. Sequenced: peripheral blood. All receptors derive from a young man with COVID-19, enrolled during active disease. Each CDR3 is given with its conserved first and last residue. The D gene is left open where the match is weak.

v_gene: TRBV7-9
j_gene: TRBJ2-1
d_gene: TRBD1
CDR3aa: CASSLGQGAWNEQFF
CDR3nt: TGTGCCAGCAGCTTGGGGCAGGGGGCCTGGAATGAGCAGTTCTTC

v_gene: TRBV27
j_gene: TRBJ2-7
d_gene: .
CDR3aa: CASSFRGTHSTYEQYF
CDR3nt: TGTGCCAGCAGTTTTAGGGGCACACACAGCACCTACGAGCAGTACTTC

v_gene: TRBV6-5
j_gene: TRBJ2-2
d_gene: TRBD1
CDR3aa: CASRRGQITGELFF
CDR3nt: TGTGCCAGCAGGAGGGGACAGATCACCGGGGAGCTGTTTTTT

v_gene: TRBV5-4
j_gene: TRBJ2-1
d_gene: .
CDR3aa: CASSLLHEQFF
CDR3nt: TGTGCCAGCAGCTTACTGCATGAGCAGTTCTTC

v_gene: TRBV4-1
j_gene: TRBJ2-2
d_gene: .
CDR3aa: CASSPTKGRSANTGELFF
CDR3nt: TGCGCCAGCAGCCCAACTAAGGGGCGGAGCGCGAACACCGGGGAGCTGTTTTTT

v_gene: TRBV30
j_gene: TRBJ2-1
d_gene: TRBD2
CDR3aa: CAWERAGGRSLNEQFF
CDR3nt: TGTGCCTGGGAAAGGGCGGGAGGCCGGTCGCTCAATGAGCAGTTCTTC

v_gene: TRBV24-1
j_gene: TRBJ2-5
d_gene: TRBD2
CDR3aa: CATSLTSGQETQYF
CDR3nt: TGTGCCACCAGTCTGACTAGCGGACAAGAGACCCAGTACTTC

v_gene: TRBV11-3
j_gene: TRBJ2-2
d_gene: .
CDR3aa: CASSARLVSGELFF
CDR3nt: TGTGCCAGCAGCGCAAGACTAGTATCCGGGGAGCTGTTTTTT

v_gene: TRBV9
j_gene: TRBJ1-4
d_gene: .
CDR3aa: CASSGEGTNEKLFF
CDR3nt: TGTGCCAGCAGCGGTGAGGGTACTAATGAAAAACTGTTTTTT

v_gene: TRBV3-1/TRBV3-2
j_gene: TRBJ2-7
d_gene: TRBD2
CDR3aa: CASSPHWASGSDEQYF
CDR3nt: TGTGCCAGCAGCCCCCACTGGGCTAGCGGGTCGGACGAGCAGTACTTC

v_gene: TRBV25-1
j_gene: TRBJ1-1
d_gene: .
CDR3aa: CASSEYGQLNTEAFF
CDR3nt: TGTGCCAGCAGTGAATATGGGCAGTTGAACACTGAAGCTTTCTTT